The rows below give T cell receptor beta chains drawn from one sample of a study of tumor-infiltrating lymphocytes in primary liver carcinoma. Using its own MiXCR run on the multiplex PCR reads, TCRdb lists one record per CDR3 protein. The sample lists 300,000 to 400,000 distinct CDR3 sequences, less than 70% occurring once. The material sequenced was peripheral blood. These receptors came from a man between 40 and 49 years old with primary liver carcinoma and hepatitis B virus infection. Each CDR3 is given with its conserved first and last residue. The D gene is left open where the match is weak. Expanded clones are given a class, and other clones once, few, many or no size at all.

v_call	j_call	d_call	clone_size	cdr3_length	cdr3_aa	cdr3_nt
TRBV6-6	TRBJ2-1	.	.	13	CASRYSIHNEQFF	TGTGCCAGCAGGTACTCGATACATAATGAGCAGTTCTTC
TRBV7-8	TRBJ1-1	.	once	14	CDSSLGPGWTEAFF	TGTGACAGCAGCTTAGGCCCAGGTTGGACTGAAGCTTTCTTT
TRBV10-2	TRBJ2-5	.	.	15	CASSDVVAPRQTQYF	TGCGCCAGCAGTGATGTGGTCGCACCACGCCAGACCCAGTACTTC
TRBV5-1	TRBJ2-1	.	few	15	CASSLAGRSYNEQFF	TGCGCCAGCAGCTTAGCAGGCCGCTCCTACAATGAGCAGTTCTTC
TRBV6-2/TRBV6-3	TRBJ2-3	.	.	15	CASNLRVGGTDTQYF	TGTGCCAGCAACCTTCGGGTGGGGGGCACAGATACGCAGTATTTT
TRBV5-1	TRBJ2-3	.	few	15	CASSLDYGGTDTQYF	TGCGCCAGCAGCTTGGATTACGGGGGCACAGATACGCAGTATTTT
TRBV6-1	TRBJ2-5	.	many	13	CASSDSGRETQYF	TGTGCCAGCAGTGATTCGGGAAGGGAGACCCAGTACTTC
TRBV30	TRBJ1-2	.	.	12	CALSLPGYGYTF	TGTGCCTTGTCATTGCCGGGCTATGGCTACACCTTC
TRBV7-8	TRBJ2-1	.	.	15	CASSLIGSSNDEQFF	TGTGCCAGCAGCTTAATCGGGAGTAGCAACGATGAGCAGTTCTTC
TRBV11-1	TRBJ1-2	TRBD1	.	14	CANSPGQDTYGYTF	TGTGCCAACAGCCCTGGACAGGACACCTATGGCTACACCTTC
TRBV6-1	TRBJ2-5	.	few	18	CASSEWGIFTPQIETQYF	TGTGCCAGCAGTGAATGGGGGATTTTCACCCCCCAGATAGAGACCCAGTACTTC
TRBV5-1	TRBJ2-5	TRBD2	.	15	CARSLLAGEDETQYF	TGCGCCAGGAGCTTACTAGCGGGAGAAGACGAGACCCAGTACTTC
TRBV5-1	TRBJ2-5	.	.	20	CASSFSTLVPGPNLQETQYF	TGCGCCAGCAGCTTTTCTACACTTGTCCCAGGGCCCAATCTTCAAGAGACCCAGTACTTC
TRBV11-3	TRBJ2-1	.	.	15	CASSMDSITYNEQFF	TGTGCCAGCAGCATGGACTCGATAACCTACAATGAGCAATTCTTC
TRBV30	TRBJ1-5	.	few	15	CAWSLGGGGNQPQHF	TGTGCCTGGAGTCTGGGCGGGGGCGGCAATCAGCCCCAGCATTTT
TRBV7-8	TRBJ1-2	.	.	13	CASSLGMESGYTF	TGTGCCAGCAGCCTGGGCATGGAGAGTGGCTACACCTTC
TRBV6-6	TRBJ2-1	TRBD2	many	17	CASSYSRTSGRAHEQFF	TGTGCCAGCAGTTACTCGAGGACTAGCGGGAGGGCGCATGAGCAGTTCTTC
TRBV11-2	TRBJ2-1	.	.	11	CASCERGGQFF	TGTGCCAGCTGCGAACGTGGTGGGCAGTTCTTC
TRBV12-3/TRBV12-4	TRBJ1-1	.	.	15	CASNFTQGRRTEAFF	TGTGCCAGCAATTTTACTCAGGGGCGCCGCACTGAAGCTTTCTTT
TRBV11-2	TRBJ1-2	.	few	13	CASSLTGTNGYTF	TGTGCCAGCAGCTTGACCGGGACGAATGGCTACACCTTC
TRBV12-3/TRBV12-4	TRBJ2-2	.	.	15	CASSLGGAKTGELFF	TGTGCCAGCAGTTTAGGAGGGGCGAAGACCGGGGAGCTGTTTTTT
TRBV2	TRBJ1-5	.	.	13	CANSYDGDRAQHF	TGTGCCAACAGTTATGACGGGGATAGGGCCCAGCATTTT
TRBV19	TRBJ1-2	.	.	13	CANSIMGFYGYTF	TGTGCCAATAGTATAATGGGATTCTATGGCTACACCTTC
TRBV10-3	TRBJ2-5	TRBD2	.	16	CVISGGLAGLQGTQYF	TGTGTCATCAGCGGTGGGCTAGCGGGACTCCAAGGGACCCAGTACTTC
TRBV29-1	TRBJ1-1	.	.	11	CSGQENTEAFF	TGCAGCGGCCAAGAGAACACTGAAGCCTTCTTT
TRBV7-9	TRBJ2-7	.	.	17	CASSLEFSNTHPYEQYF	TGTGCTAGCAGCTTAGAGTTCTCGAACACCCACCCCTACGAGCAGTACTTC
TRBV6-1	TRBJ1-5	.	few	13	CASSVGDNQPQHF	TGTGCCAGCAGTGTAGGGGACAATCAGCCCCAGCATTTT
TRBV4-2	TRBJ2-5	.	many	13	CASSQRSGETQYF	TGTGCCAGCAGCCAAAGGTCAGGGGAGACCCAGTACTTC
TRBV4-2	TRBJ2-7	.	.	13	CASSLVGVLEQYF	TGTGCCAGCAGCCTAGTAGGGGTTCTCGAGCAGTATTTC
TRBV28	TRBJ2-3	TRBD2	.	16	CASSGTRGTGTDTQYF	TGTGCCAGTTCGGGGACTAGGGGGACTGGCACAGATACGCAGTATTTT
TRBV6-2/TRBV6-3	TRBJ2-6	.	.	16	CASTPGLGAGANVLTF	TGTGCCAGCACCCCCGGGTTGGGTGCTGGGGCCAACGTCCTGACTTTC
TRBV19	TRBJ2-1	TRBD1	.	14	CASNPPGGYNEQFF	TGTGCCAGTAACCCCCCAGGGGGCTACAATGAGCAGTTCTTC
TRBV6-1	TRBJ2-7	.	few	15	CASSESQGHSYDQYF	TGTGCCAGCAGTGAATCGCAGGGACACTCCTACGATCAGTACTTC
TRBV11-2	TRBJ1-1	.	.	12	CASSLDHVEAFF	TGTGCCAGCAGCTTAGACCACGTTGAAGCTTTCTTT
TRBV6-5	TRBJ2-5	TRBD2	.	15	CASSPGLAGTETQYF	TGTGCCAGCAGCCCCGGACTAGCGGGAACAGAGACCCAGTACTTC
TRBV20-1	TRBJ2-7	.	.	12	CSASQFSYEHYF	TGCAGTGCTAGCCAGTTCTCCTACGAGCACTACTTC
TRBV10-3	TRBJ2-7	TRBD2	many	15	CAISPPGLALNEQYF	TGTGCCATCAGTCCTCCGGGACTAGCTTTGAACGAGCAGTACTTC
TRBV11-2	TRBJ2-7	.	many	13	CASSLVLPYEQYF	TGTGCCAGCAGCTTGGTACTTCCCTACGAGCAGTACTTC
TRBV5-1	TRBJ2-1	TRBD1	.	14	CASSFGTGDNEHFF	TGCGCCAGCAGCTTCGGGACAGGGGACAATGAGCACTTCTTC
TRBV28	TRBJ2-5	.	many	12	CASSLEALTQYF	TGTGCCAGCAGTTTAGAAGCCTTGACCCAGTACTTC
TRBV10-3	TRBJ2-2	TRBD2	once	16	CAIGVLAGVGTGELFF	TGTGCCATCGGCGTCCTAGCGGGGGTGGGCACCGGGGAGCTGTTTTTT
TRBV4-3	TRBJ2-3	.	once	14	CANSPRLTQDTQYF	TGCGCAAACAGCCCTAGGCTGACTCAGGATACGCAGTATTTT
TRBV11-2	TRBJ1-1	TRBD1	.	15	CASSSDRGKNTEASF	TGTGCCAGCAGCAGTGACAGGGGCAAGAACACTGAAGCTTCCTTT
TRBV6-2/TRBV6-3	TRBJ1-1	.	.	13	CASSYLDGAGAFF	TGTGCCAGCAGTTACCTTGACGGGGCTGGAGCTTTCTTT
TRBV11-2	TRBJ2-5	.	medium-sized	15	CASSLVSGSKETQYF	TGTGCCAGCAGCTTAGTGTCGGGATCGAAAGAGACCCAGTACTTC
TRBV12-3/TRBV12-4	TRBJ2-1	TRBD2	few	14	CASRASGGYNERFF	TGTGCCAGCAGAGCTAGCGGGGGGTACAATGAGCGGTTCTTC
TRBV4-2	TRBJ2-7	.	.	13	CTSSQGEGCEQYF	TGTACCAGCAGCCAAGGGGAAGGGTGCGAGCAGTACTTC
TRBV4-1	TRBJ2-3	TRBD2	.	19	CASSQAHRQGLAGAYTQYF	TGCGCCAGCAGCCAAGCCCACCGACAGGGACTAGCGGGAGCTTATACGCAGTATTTT
TRBV11-2	TRBJ2-5	.	.	14	CVSSPGQGVETQYF	TGTGTCAGCAGCCCCGGGCAGGGTGTAGAGACCCAGTACTTC
TRBV6-2/TRBV6-3	TRBJ2-1	TRBD2	.	15	CASSRLAGERGEQFF	TGTGCCAGCAGCCGACTAGCGGGAGAACGAGGTGAGCAGTTCTTC
TRBV11-2	TRBJ2-7	TRBD1	.	12	CASSHGTGEQRF	TGTGCCAGCAGCCACGGGACAGGGGAACAGCGCTTC
TRBV12-3/TRBV12-4	TRBJ2-6	.	few	16	CASSLMAGSGANVLTF	TGTGCCAGCAGTTTAATGGCAGGGAGTGGGGCCAACGTCCTGACTTTC
TRBV28	TRBJ2-3	.	few	11	CASSLGGAQYF	TGTGCCAGCAGTTTAGGGGGAGCGCAGTATTTT
TRBV29-1	TRBJ2-1	.	.	12	CSVVWATNEQFF	TGCAGCGTTGTTTGGGCTACCAATGAGCAGTTCTTC
TRBV11-2	TRBJ2-7	TRBD1	.	15	CTSSLAPDRGYEQYF	TGTACCAGTAGCTTAGCCCCCGACAGGGGGTACGAGCAGTACTTC